Listed here are 15 T cell receptor beta chains from one sample, sequenced in a study of siplizumab effects on memory and regulatory T cells (dated by TCRdb to the late 2010s). The library was produced with the immunoSEQ multiplex PCR assay. This is the immuneACCESS table as TCRdb keeps it, with only in-frame sequences that have V and J called. A part of the clones is gone; compared with another copy, unresolved V genes explain less than half, and the rest is unexplained. The sample table contains about 120,000 clones; only one count was recorded for 85% to 95% of them. Of the sample, around 0.15% is held by the ten largest clones. Source material: non-Treg CD4+ T cells sorted from blood. Reading the label with the study, this specimen's cell subset or site is: FACS-sorted unstimulated CD4+ non-regulatory T cells. The source of these receptors is a human donor in good health.

This rearrangement joins TRBV2 to TRBJ2-6; D not certain. The CDR3 has 14 residues. Deletions cut 5 bases from V and 3 bases from J, with 8 bases between. CDR1 is SNHLY and CDR2 is FYNNEI in the germline V gene. CDR3: CASSYRGGANVLTF. Written as DNA, the CDR3 is TGTGCCAGCAGTTATAGAGGTGGGGCCAACGTCCTGACTTTC.

The genes are TRBV5-8 and TRBJ1-3; D ambiguous. CDR1 SGHTS and CDR2 YDEGEE come from the germline V gene. V was shortened by 2 bases and J by 0 bases, with 12 bases between the two germline ends. The CDR3 consists of 16 residues. The CDR3 region is CASSFQLTSSGNTIYF. In DNA, the CDR3 is TGTGCCAGCAGCTTTCAATTGACGTCCTCTGGAAACACCATATATTTT.

The chain couples TRBV5-4 to TRBJ1-4; 10 bases align to TRBD1. The CDR3 has 14 amino acids. Per germline, CDR1 SGHNT and CDR2 YYREEE (reference sequence). The J segment lost 8 bases and the V segment lost 4 bases, leaving 5 bases of the junction unmatched. The CDR3 sequence: CASSLDRGQEKLFF. The CDR3, as DNA: TGTGCCAGCAGCCTCGACAGGGGGCAGGAAAAACTGTTTTTT.

V usage is TRBV5-4 and J usage is TRBJ1-6; 10 bases align to TRBD1. Looked up from germline, CDR1 is SGHNT and CDR2 is YYREEE (reference sequence). CDR3 length equals 16 residues. The V segment lost 0 bases and the J segment 9 bases; nucleotides outside the gene matches: 6. CDR3 nucleotides: TGTGCCAGCAGCTTGGGGGCGGACAGGGGGATTTCACCCCTCCACTTT. Amino acids: CASSLGADRGISPLHF.

The chain joins TRBV9 to TRBJ2-1, with 13 bases aligning to TRBD2. Germline V gives CDR1 SGDLS, CDR2 YYNGEE. The CDR3 covers 16 residues. V was pared by 3 bases and J by 7 bases, with 7 bases of the junction left unmatched. CDR3 in DNA: TGTGCCAGCAGCGCCCGGACTAGCGGGGGCTTGAATGAGCAGTTCTTC. This translates into CASSARTSGGLNEQFF.

V and J are TRBV18 and TRBJ1-5, with 10 nucleotides matching TRBD1. Germline V gene data show CDR1 as KGHSH and CDR2 as LQKENI. The CDR3 is 15 amino acids. With V trimmed by 3 bases and J by 5 bases, 4 bases remained unmatched. For the CDR3, the DNA is TGTGCCAGCTCACCGGGACAGGGGAAAGATCAGCCCCAGCATTTT. It translates to CASSPGQGKDQPQHF.

This clone was found once. This chain uses TRBV28 with TRBJ2-2, with unresolved D. The ends were cut back, 3 bases at V and 5 bases at J, with 13 bases in the middle. Germline V CDR1 and CDR2: MDHEN, SYDVKM. CDR3 length equals 15 residues. The CDR3 nucleotides are TGTGCCAGCAGTTTTCTTGGTTTGGGGACCGGGGAGCTGTTTTTT. Encoded protein: CASSFLGLGTGELFF.

The CDR3 bases are TGTGCCAGCGGACCAGGGATCACCTATGGCTACACCTTC. It codes for CASGPGITYGYTF. The gene calls are TRBV27 and TRBJ1-2; perhaps TRBD1 as D (5 bases). Germline CDR1 reads MNHEY; CDR2 reads SMNVEV (reference sequence). Trimming cost V 8 bases and J 4 bases, with 14 bases left between them. The CDR3 covers 13 residues.

The V gene is TRBV5-4, the J gene TRBJ2-5; maybe TRBD2 (6 bases). V lost 3 bases, J lost 2 bases, and 14 bases lay in between. This CDR3 region has 15 residues. The germline CDR1 and CDR2 sequences are SGHNT and YYREEE (reference sequence). For the CDR3, the DNA is TGTGCCAGCAGCTACCGGACTACCCAACAAGAGACCCAGTACTTC. Amino acid sequence: CASSYRTTQQETQYF.

This chain links TRBV5-3 with TRBJ2-3; 9 bases agree with TRBD1. TRBV5-3 is placed among ORFs of uncertain function. V lost 5 bases, J lost 2 bases, and 9 bases stayed unmatched. This CDR3 has 16 amino acids. Written as DNA, the CDR3 is TGTGCCAGAAGTTTCACCCGGGACAGGGACACAGATACGCAGTATTTT. Its translation is CARSFTRDRDTDTQYF.

This clone occurred once. The rearrangement joins TRBV6-6 to TRBJ1-1; D gene ambiguous. The V end lost 11 bases, the J end lost 1 base, and 14 bases lay between the germline ends. Per germline, CDR1 MNHNY and CDR2 SVGAGI (reference sequence). The CDR3 is made up of 13 amino acids. The CDR3: CASKVAKNTEAFF. DNA for the CDR3: TGTGCCTCCAAAGTGGCTAAGAACACTGAAGCTTTCTTT.

The chain uses TRBV7-7 and TRBJ1-6; no clear D gene. The CDR3 is 13 amino acids. Deletions cut 1 base from V and 7 bases from J, with 5 bases between. The germline V gene encodes CDR1 SSHAT and CDR2 FNYEAQ (reference sequence). DNA for the CDR3: TGTGCCAGCAGCTTAGGGCAAAATTCACCCCTCCACTTT. Translation gives CASSLGQNSPLHF.

The chain employs TRBV5-4 and TRBJ2-7; D is possibly TRBD1 (6 bases). The length of the CDR3 is 13 residues. CDR1 and CDR2 from the germline V gene are SGHNT and YYREEE (reference sequence). Trimming took 2 bases from V and 7 from J, leaving 13 bases between them. The CDR3, as DNA: TGTGCCAGCAGCTTCGTTTCAGGGGATGAGCAGTACTTC. Protein sequence: CASSFVSGDEQYF.

The CDR3 DNA reads TGTGCCAGCAGCTTAGGTCGGACTAGCGGGGGTGGGGATGAGCAGTTCTTC. Translating it yields CASSLGRTSGGGDEQFF. The chain employs TRBV7-2 and TRBJ2-1, with 13 bases that match TRBD2. V was pared by 1 base and J by 8 bases, with 8 bases of the junction left unmatched. Looked up from germline, CDR1 is SGHTA and CDR2 is FQGNSA. This CDR3 spans 17 amino acids.

The rearrangement links TRBV7-2 to TRBJ2-7; TRBD2 agrees at 10 bases. This CDR3 has 15 residues. The ends lost 5 bases at V and 6 bases at J; junction bases unmatched: 10. Germline CDR1 SGHTA, CDR2 FQGNSA. CDR3 region: CASSLVSGGATEQYF. The CDR3 region has the DNA TGTGCCAGCAGCCTCGTGAGCGGGGGGGCCACCGAGCAGTACTTC.